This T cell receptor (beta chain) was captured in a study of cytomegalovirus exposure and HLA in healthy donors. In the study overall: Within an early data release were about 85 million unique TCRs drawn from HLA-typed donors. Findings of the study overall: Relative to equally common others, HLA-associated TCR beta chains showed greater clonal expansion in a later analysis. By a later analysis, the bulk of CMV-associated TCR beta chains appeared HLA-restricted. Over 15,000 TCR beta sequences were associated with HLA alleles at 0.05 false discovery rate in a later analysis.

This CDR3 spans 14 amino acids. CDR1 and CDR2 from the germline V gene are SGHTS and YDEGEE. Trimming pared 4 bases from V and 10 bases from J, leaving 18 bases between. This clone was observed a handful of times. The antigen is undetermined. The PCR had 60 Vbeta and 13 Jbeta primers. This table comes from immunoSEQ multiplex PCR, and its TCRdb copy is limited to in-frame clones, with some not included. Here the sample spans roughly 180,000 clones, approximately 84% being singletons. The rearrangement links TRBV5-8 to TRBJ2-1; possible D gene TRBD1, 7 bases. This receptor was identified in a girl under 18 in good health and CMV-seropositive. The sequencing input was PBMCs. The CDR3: CASSGRTGRGEQFF. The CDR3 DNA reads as TGTGCCAGCAGCGGGAGGACAGGTCGTGGGGAGCAGTTCTTC.